The 21 T cell receptor beta chains given below trace back to one sample, sequenced in a study of blood T cell repertoires in COVID-19. Method: immunoSEQ multiplex PCR; TCRdb's copy keeps in-frame clones and lacks some. The sample has approximately 320,000 clones, 65% to 90% seen once. The sample consisted of peripheral blood. The receptors were gathered from a human donor in a cohort sampled during active COVID-19.

The chain links TRBV18 to TRBJ2-1; D gene uncertain. The V end was cut by 7 bases, the J end by 6 bases, with 7 bases between. The germline V gene encodes CDR1 KGHSH and CDR2 LQKENI. The length of the CDR3 is 11 residues. CDR3 protein: CASLSVNEQFF. The CDR3, as DNA: TGTGCCAGCTTGTCGGTCAATGAGCAGTTCTTC.

Written as DNA, the CDR3 is TGTGCCAGCCGAACCCGGACTAGCCAGACCGGGGAGCTGTTTTTT. Its translation is CASRTRTSQTGELFF. The chain is built from TRBV2 and TRBJ2-2; 8 nucleotides align to TRBD2. Germline V gene lookup returns CDR1 SNHLY and CDR2 FYNNEI. The CDR3 consists of 15 residues. The J segment lost 5 bases and the V segment lost 8 bases, leaving 10 bases of the junction unmatched.

This clone is a singleton in its sample. DNA for the CDR3: TGTGCCTGGCAGAACACCGGGGAGCTGTTTTTT. It codes for CAWQNTGELFF. The rearrangement links TRBV30 to TRBJ2-2; D not resolved. Trimming left V 5 bases short and J 1 base short, with 2 bases between. Germline-derived CDR1 and CDR2 are GTSNPN and SVGIG (reference sequence). The CDR3 loop spans 11 amino acids.

The chain combines TRBV6-4 with TRBJ1-1; the match to TRBD1 covers 8 bases. There are 13 residues in the CDR3. Trimming cost V 5 bases and J 4 bases; bases outside gene matches: 3. CDR1 and CDR2 (germline): MRHNA, SNTAGT. This CDR3 is CASSTTGGTEAFF. DNA for the CDR3: TGTGCCAGCAGTACCACAGGGGGCACTGAAGCTTTCTTT.

V gene TRBV3-1 (or the pseudogene TRBV3-2) combines with J gene TRBJ1-1; D may be TRBD1 (5 bases). V was shortened by 1 base and J by 4 bases, with 22 bases between the two germline ends. The germline V gene encodes CDR1 LGHDT and CDR2 YNNKEL (reference sequence). The CDR3 has 18 residues. The DNA of the CDR3 is TGTGCCAGCAGCCAAGGGGTCCTGGACGGGGGGTTTGTCACTGAAGCTTTCTTT. It translates to CASSQGVLDGGFVTEAFF.

The chain uses TRBV7-9 and TRBJ2-1; D unresolved. Per the germline V gene, CDR1 is SEHNR and CDR2 is FQNEAQ (reference sequence). The CDR3 length is 13 residues. Trimming cost V 0 bases and J 5 bases, with 5 bases left between them. For the CDR3, the DNA is TGTGCCAGCAGCTTAGCCCCCAACAATGAGCAGTTCTTC. Translating it yields CASSLAPNNEQFF. Full variable domain (missing parts from reference TRBV7-9 and TRBJ2-1): DTGVSQNPRHKITKRGQNVTFRCDPISEHNRLYWYRQTLGQGPEFLTYFQNEAQLEKSRLLSDRFSAERPKGSFSTLEIQRTEQGDSAMYLCASSLAPNNEQFFGPGTRLTVL.

The chain uses TRBV6-1 and TRBJ2-7; TRBD1 matches at 7 bases. Per germline, CDR1 MNHNS and CDR2 SASEGT. After removal of 2 bases from V and 2 bases from J, the junction contained 6 bases not matched to a gene. This CDR3 is built from 15 residues. CDR3 bases: TGTGCCAGCAGTGAACCCAAGGGGGCTACCTACGAGCAGTACTTC. Its protein product is CASSEPKGATYEQYF.

This sequence joins TRBV10-2 and TRBJ2-3; 9 bases agree with TRBD1. The CDR3 has 17 amino acids. CDR1 and CDR2 from the germline V gene are WSHSY and SAAADI. J gave up 4 bases and V 4 bases, and 12 bases lay outside the gene matches. The CDR3 loop reads CASSVAPGTGYADTQYF. The CDR3 nucleotides are TGCGCCAGCAGTGTGGCCCCCGGGACAGGGTACGCAGATACGCAGTATTTT.

The CDR3 nucleotides read TGTGCCAGCATGACGCAGGGGGACGAGCAGTACTTC. Amino acid sequence: CASMTQGDEQYF. V is TRBV6-5 and J is TRBJ2-7, with 7 bases that match TRBD1. The CDR3 has 12 residues. After removal of 7 bases from V and 5 bases from J, the junction contained 5 bases not matched to a gene. Germline CDR1 reads MNHEY; CDR2 reads SVGAGI.

The V and J genes are TRBV19 and TRBJ1-6; D not certain. Germline-derived CDR1 and CDR2 are LNHDA and SQIVND (reference sequence). This CDR3 has 14 amino acids. V shed 3 bases and J shed 6 bases, with 9 bases lying between them. CDR3 sequence: CASSIGVINSPLHF. In DNA, the CDR3 is TGTGCCAGTAGTATCGGTGTAATTAATTCACCCCTCCACTTT.

In this sample, this clone turned up once. The chain has TRBV19 and TRBJ2-1; 8 positions match TRBD1. V was clipped by 10 bases and J by 10 bases; unmatched bases: 12. Per germline, CDR1 LNHDA and CDR2 SQIVND (reference sequence). The CDR3 runs to 13 residues. The CDR3: CATRQGSMWEQFF. CDR3 DNA: TGTGCCACACGACAGGGGTCGATGTGGGAGCAGTTCTTC.

V and J are TRBV20-1 and TRBJ2-7, with a possible D match to TRBD1 (6 bases). The CDR3 is 11 residues long. Germline CDR1 DFQATT, CDR2 SNEGSKA (reference sequence). Trimming pared 7 bases from V and 6 bases from J, leaving 13 bases between. As DNA, the CDR3 is TGCAGTGTTAGGACAGAGACCGAGCAGTACTTC. Translation gives CSVRTETEQYF.

The V call is TRBV18, the J call TRBJ2-3, with D tentatively TRBD1 (6 bases). V lost 6 bases to trimming and J lost 0 bases, with 10 bases between them. CDR1 is KGHSH and CDR2 is LQKENI in the germline V gene. This CDR3 is built from 14 residues. DNA of the CDR3: TGTGCCAGCTCTCTACAGGGAAGCACAGATACGCAGTATTTT. It encodes CASSLQGSTDTQYF. The full variable domain, its missing parts supplied by reference TRBV18 and TRBJ2-3, is NAGVMQNPRHLVRRRGQEARLRCSPMKGHSHVYWYRQLPEEGLKFMVYLQKENIIDESGMPKERFSAEFPKEGPSILRIQQVVRGDSAAYFCASSLQGSTDTQYFGPGTRLTVL.

The rearrangement links TRBV19 to TRBJ2-7; D might be TRBD2 (6 bases). This CDR3 spans 14 amino acids. V gave up 7 bases and J gave up 0 bases, with 13 bases separating them. Germline CDR1 reads LNHDA; CDR2 reads SQIVND (reference sequence). The CDR3 reads CASKGTHSSYEQYF. DNA for the CDR3: TGTGCCAGTAAAGGGACTCACAGCTCCTACGAGCAGTACTTC.

V is TRBV27 and J is TRBJ1-1; the D is unclear. V dropped 2 bases and J dropped 6 bases, with 13 bases sitting between them. CDR3 length equals 14 residues. Germline CDR1 MNHEY, CDR2 SMNVEV (reference sequence). In DNA, the CDR3 is TGTGCCAGCAGTTTAGCGAATTCGGTCTCTGAAGCTTTCTTT. It yields the protein CASSLANSVSEAFF.

The CDR3 bases are TGTGCCAGCAGCCCAGGCGTAGCGGGGGGTTCCTACGAGCAGTACTTC. This translates into CASSPGVAGGSYEQYF. This rearrangement joins TRBV11-3 to TRBJ2-7; 10 nucleotides agree with TRBD2. The CDR3 totals 16 residues. The V segment lost 5 bases and the J segment 1 base; nucleotides outside the gene matches: 8. Germline V CDR1 and CDR2: SGHNT, YENEEA.

The chain links TRBV13 to TRBJ2-3, with 10 bases identical to TRBD2. The CDR3 contains 16 residues. Germline V gene lookup returns CDR1 PRHDT and CDR2 FYEKMQ (reference sequence). After removal of 5 bases from V and 5 bases from J, the junction contained 10 bases not matched to a gene. CDR3 amino acids: CASSRRAGGKGDTQYF. The CDR3 bases are TGTGCCAGCAGCCGCCGAGCGGGGGGGAAAGGAGATACGCAGTATTTT.

The chain links TRBV19 to TRBJ1-5; tentatively, D is TRBD1 (6 bases). V was trimmed by 5 bases and J by 3 bases, leaving 14 bases between them. Germline V gene sequence: CDR1 LNHDA, CDR2 SQIVND (reference sequence). The CDR3 length is 15 residues. The CDR3 bases are TGTGCCAGTAGTTTCCGACAGGCCTACAATCAGCCCCAGCATTTT. Amino acids: CASSFRQAYNQPQHF.

The CDR3 reads CASSLLAEAFF. CDR3 nucleotide sequence: TGTGCCAGCAGCCTCCTGGCAGAAGCTTTCTTT. The chain couples TRBV7-6 to TRBJ1-1; D is uncertain. The ends were cut back, 5 bases at V and 8 bases at J, with 9 bases in the middle. CDR1 and CDR2 (germline): SGHVS, FNYEAQ. The CDR3 consists of 11 residues.

In DNA, the CDR3 is TGTGCCAGCAGCTCCACGGGACACTCCGTTGACGAGCAGTACTTC. Its translation: CASSSTGHSVDEQYF. The rearrangement joins TRBV11-2 to TRBJ2-7, with D maybe TRBD1 (6 bases). V lost 4 bases to trimming and J lost 5 bases, with 18 bases between them. From germline, CDR1 is SGHAT and CDR2 FQNNGV. The CDR3 has 15 amino acids.

The rearrangement uses TRBV6-5 and TRBJ1-2; 8 bases match TRBD1. This CDR3 spans 14 amino acids. The V and J ends lost 6 bases and 3 bases, in that order; junction bases with no gene match: 6. From germline, CDR1 is MNHEY and CDR2 SVGAGI. DNA of the CDR3: TGTGCCAGCAGGCCGAGGACAGGGCACTATGGCTACACCTTC. It encodes CASRPRTGHYGYTF.